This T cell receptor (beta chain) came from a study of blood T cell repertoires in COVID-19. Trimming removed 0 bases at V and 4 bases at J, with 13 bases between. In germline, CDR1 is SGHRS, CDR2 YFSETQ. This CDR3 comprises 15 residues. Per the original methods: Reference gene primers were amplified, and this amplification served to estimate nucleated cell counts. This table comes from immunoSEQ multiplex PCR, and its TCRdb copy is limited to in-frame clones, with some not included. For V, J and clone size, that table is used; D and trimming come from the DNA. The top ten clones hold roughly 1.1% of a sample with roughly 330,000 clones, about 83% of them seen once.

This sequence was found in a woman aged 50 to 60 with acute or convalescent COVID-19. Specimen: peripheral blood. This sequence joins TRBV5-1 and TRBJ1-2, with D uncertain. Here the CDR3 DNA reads TGCGCCAGCAGCTTGGCGGTACCACCCGGCTATGGCTACACCTTC. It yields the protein CASSLAVPPGYGYTF. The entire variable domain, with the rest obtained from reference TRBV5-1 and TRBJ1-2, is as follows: KAGVTQTPRYLIKTRGQQVTLSCSPISGHRSVSWYQQTPGQGLQFLFEYFSETQRNKGNFPGRFSGRQFSNSRSEMNVSTLELGDSALYLCASSLAVPPGYGYTFGSGTRLTVV.